Each of the 18 T cell receptor beta chains below was sequenced from the same sample in a study of OX40 agonist ivuxolimab in advanced cancers. The data were produced by immunoSEQ multiplex PCR, yet TCRdb's version contains in-frame clones alone and is incomplete. The table records tens of thousands of clones, just under 95% of them present only once. Sample: CD4+ or CD8+ T cells sorted from blood, taken in a trial of the OX40 agonist ivuxolimab. These receptors were obtained from an adult with an advanced solid tumor such as melanoma, head and neck, liver or kidney cancer.

The chain employs TRBV13 and TRBJ1-2; 8 nucleotides agree with TRBD1. Germline CDR1 is PRHDT and CDR2 is FYEKMQ (reference sequence). With 5 bases clipped from V and 8 bases from J, the junction kept 7 bases outside the gene matches. The CDR3 spans 13 residues. The CDR3 region is CASSLTGAGGYTF. The CDR3 DNA sequence: TGTGCCAGCAGCCTGACAGGGGCCGGCGGCTACACCTTC. The complete variable domain, with remaining parts taken from reference TRBV13 and TRBJ1-2, reads AAGVIQSPRHLIKEKRETATLKCYPIPRHDTVYWYQQGPGQDPQFLISFYEKMQSDKGSIPDRFSAQQFSDYHSELNMSSLELGDSALYFCASSLTGAGGYTFGSGTRLTVV.

V usage is TRBV6-1 and J usage is TRBJ1-5; 9 bases line up with TRBD1. The CDR3 covers 16 residues. V shed 4 bases and J 3 bases; nucleotides not matched to a gene: 7. CDR1 and CDR2 (germline): MNHNS, SASEGT. The CDR3 is CASSVWTGAINQPQHF. The CDR3 nucleotides are TGTGCCAGCAGTGTTTGGACAGGGGCGATCAATCAGCCCCAGCATTTT.

V and J are TRBV29-1 and TRBJ2-7; unclear D gene. Germline-derived CDR1 and CDR2 are SQVTM and ANQGSEA. V was trimmed by 2 bases and J by 5 bases, leaving 7 bases between them. The CDR3 consists of 11 residues. The CDR3 DNA is TGCAGCGTTGAAAGACGGAACGAGCAGTACTTC. Its protein product is CSVERRNEQYF.

This chain links TRBV5-4 with TRBJ2-1; 11 bases match TRBD1. The CDR3 extends over 12 amino acids. Germline loops: CDR1 SGHNT, CDR2 YYREEE (reference sequence). Losses at the gene ends were 6 bases for V and 9 bases for J; bases not matched to a gene: 2. The CDR3 reads CASMDRGPEQFF. DNA for the CDR3: TGTGCCAGCATGGACAGGGGGCCTGAGCAGTTCTTC.

This chain uses TRBV5-5 with TRBJ2-6; D could derive from TRBD1 or TRBD2 (5 bases each). The CDR3 consists of 17 residues. CDR1 and CDR2 (germline): SGHKS, YYEKEE (reference sequence). V was cut by 3 bases and J by 1 base, with 14 bases left in between. The CDR3 protein is CASSSSGTLSGANVLTF. The CDR3, as DNA: TGTGCCAGCAGCTCATCCGGGACCCTATCTGGGGCCAACGTCCTGACTTTC.

This clone came up once. This chain links TRBV19 with TRBJ2-7; TRBD2 agrees at 7 bases. CDR3 length: 14 amino acids. Germline trimming cut 3 bases from V and 1 base from J; bases unmatched to any gene: 3. Germline CDR1 and CDR2: LNHDA and SQIVND (reference sequence). In nucleotides, the CDR3 is TGTGCCAGTAGTATGGGGGGGGTATCCTACGAGCAGTACTTC. This gives the protein CASSMGGVSYEQYF.

This rearrangement joins TRBV7-9 to TRBJ2-5; 11 nucleotides line up with TRBD1. Germline values: CDR1 SEHNR, CDR2 FQNEAQ (reference sequence). The CDR3 runs 14 residues. The V and J ends lost 5 bases and 4 bases, in that order; junction bases with no gene match: 3. The CDR3 is CASSLGQGAETQYF. The CDR3 bases are TGTGCCAGCAGCCTAGGACAGGGGGCAGAGACCCAGTACTTC.

The V call is TRBV9, the J call TRBJ2-2; 11 bases map to TRBD2. From germline, CDR1 is SGDLS and CDR2 YYNGEE. There are 16 residues in the CDR3. V was clipped by 4 bases and J by 2 bases; unmatched bases: 4. Here the CDR3 DNA reads TGTGCCAGCAGCATCGGGACTAGCGGAAACACCGGGGAGCTGTTTTTT. The encoded protein is CASSIGTSGNTGELFF.

The chain links TRBV4-1 to TRBJ2-7; 11 positions agree with TRBD2. The CDR3 sequence is 15 residues long. CDR1 is MGHRA, CDR2 YSYEKL, per germline. J lost 3 bases, V lost 4 bases, and 5 bases had no gene match. The CDR3 loop reads CASSRTSGSDYEQYF. The CDR3 DNA sequence: TGCGCCAGCAGCCGAACTAGCGGGAGTGACTACGAGCAGTACTTC.

The chain couples TRBV4-1 to TRBJ2-5; the D is unclear. TRBJ2-7 explains the end of the DNA better; the J call may be wrong. CDR3 length: 17 amino acids. Germline-derived CDR1 and CDR2 are MGHRA and YSYEKL. In DNA, the CDR3 is TGCGCCAGCAGCCAGGAACCTCCACCTGACAATTACTACGAGCAGTACTTC. Protein: CASSQEPPPDNYYEQYF.

J is TRBJ1-5 and V is TRBV7-2; 8 bases line up with TRBD1. The CDR3 consists of 14 residues. After removal of 5 bases from V and 4 bases from J, the junction contained 4 bases not matched to a gene. Germline V gene lookup returns CDR1 SGHTA and CDR2 FQGNSA. CDR3 coding DNA: TGTGCCAGCAGCCAAGGACAGGGTAATCAGCCCCAGCATTTT. It is translated as CASSQGQGNQPQHF.

The chain employs TRBV19 and TRBJ2-2; 9 bases align to TRBD2. The CDR3 runs 14 residues. Germline CDR1 reads LNHDA; CDR2 reads SQIVND (reference sequence). V was pared by 10 bases and J by 3 bases, with 6 bases of the junction left unmatched. This CDR3 reads CATRLADYTGELFF. CDR3 bases: TGTGCCACCCGACTAGCGGATTACACCGGGGAGCTGTTTTTT. The entire variable domain, with the rest obtained from reference TRBV19 and TRBJ2-2, is as follows: DGGITQSPKYLFRKEGQNVTLSCEQNLNHDAMYWYRQDPGQGLRLIYYSQIVNDFQKGDIAEGYSVSREKKESFPLTVTSAQKNPTAFYLCATRLADYTGELFFGEGSRLTVL.

The chain uses TRBV5-1 and TRBJ2-7; D not resolved. CDR1 is SGHRS, CDR2 YFSETQ, per germline. There are 12 residues in the CDR3. The V and J ends lost 0 bases and 5 bases respectively, with 6 bases between them. The CDR3, as DNA: TGCGCCAGCAGCTTGGGGCCCCACGAGCAGTACTTC. It specifies CASSLGPHEQYF.

The DNA for the CDR3 is TGTGCCACCTCCGGGGGTTCTGGGGCCAACGTCCTGACTTTC. Translating it yields CATSGGSGANVLTF. The chain combines TRBV28 with TRBJ2-6; D is perhaps TRBD2 (6 bases). Trimming took 10 bases from V and 1 from J, leaving 11 bases between them. CDR1 is MDHEN, CDR2 SYDVKM, per germline. The CDR3 totals 14 residues. The variable domain in full, with the rest retrieved from reference TRBV28 and TRBJ2-6, is DVKVTQSSRYLVKRTGEKVFLECVQDMDHENMFWYRQDPGLGLRLIYFSYDVKMKEKGDIPEGYSVSREKKERFSLILESASTNQTSMYLCATSGGSGANVLTFGAGSRLTVL.

V gene TRBV6-5 combines with J gene TRBJ2-7; 10 nucleotides align to TRBD1. Losses at the gene ends were 4 bases for V and 6 bases for J; bases not matched to a gene: 12. CDR3 length: 16 residues. Per the germline V gene, CDR1 is MNHEY and CDR2 is SVGAGI. CDR3 DNA: TGTGCCAGCAGTTCCGGCGGGACAGGGGTGAAAGGCGAGCAGTACTTC. It translates to CASSSGGTGVKGEQYF.

This chain links TRBV2 with TRBJ2-1, with D maybe TRBD1 (6 bases). V lost 1 base and J 4 bases, leaving 8 bases between the germline ends. From germline, CDR1 is SNHLY and CDR2 FYNNEI. This CDR3 is 14 amino acids long. CDR3 amino acids: CASSEGTEYNEQFF. CDR3 nucleotides: TGTGCCAGCAGTGAAGGGACAGAATACAATGAGCAGTTCTTC.

The chain carries TRBV11-2 and TRBJ1-5; tentatively, D is TRBD1 (5 bases). The V gene lost 6 bases and the J gene lost 0 bases, with 9 bases spanning the gap. The germline CDR1 and CDR2 sequences are SGHAT and FQNNGV. This CDR3 is built from 14 residues. The CDR3 DNA sequence: TGTGCCAGCAGACCGGGGGGTAGCAATCAGCCCCAGCATTTT. Its translation is CASRPGGSNQPQHF.

The table lists this clone with a count of one. The chain joins TRBV7-9 to TRBJ2-7; D gene ambiguous. The V end was cut by 5 bases, the J end by 6 bases, with 11 bases between. The CDR3 length is 12 residues. CDR1 is SEHNR and CDR2 is FQNEAQ in the germline V gene (reference sequence). CDR3 nucleotide sequence: TGTGCCAGCAGCGCACGCCCTGGCGAGCAGTACTTC. This encodes CASSARPGEQYF.